This passage covers 3 T cell receptor beta chains from one sample sequenced in a study of blood T cell repertoires in COVID-19. Generated by immunoSEQ multiplex PCR, the TCRdb table keeps only in-frame clones and is missing some. The data contain about 200,000 clones, 85% to 90% of them singletons. Sequencing used PBMCs or T cells enriched from blood (not recorded which). The receptors here all came from a man aged 25 to 40 who had recovered from COVID-19.

Written as DNA, the CDR3 is TGTGCCAGCAGTTTTGGGACAACGCTCACCGGGGAGCTGTTTTTT. Translated, it gives CASSFGTTLTGELFF. The V call is TRBV28, the J call TRBJ2-2, with a possible D match to TRBD1 (6 bases). Germline V gene lookup returns CDR1 MDHEN and CDR2 SYDVKM. The V end was cut by 3 bases, the J end by 4 bases, with 12 bases between. This CDR3 contains 15 residues.

The V and J genes are TRBV10-3 and TRBJ2-1, with 13 bases matching TRBD2. The CDR3 has 18 residues. CDR1 is ENHRY, CDR2 SYGVKD, per germline. The V and J ends lost 0 bases and 4 bases, in that order; junction bases with no gene match: 6. CDR3 protein: CAISESQLAGGRYNEQFF. The CDR3 DNA is TGTGCCATCAGTGAGTCCCAACTAGCGGGAGGGAGATACAATGAGCAGTTCTTC.

V gene TRBV30 combines with J gene TRBJ2-3, with 7 bases lining up with TRBD2. After removal of 8 bases from V and 2 bases from J, the junction contained 10 bases not matched to a gene. The germline gives CDR1 GTSNPN, CDR2 SVGIG (reference sequence). This CDR3 has 14 residues. The CDR3 nucleotides read TGTGCCCGGACGGCCGGGGGGTTCACAGATACGCAGTATTTT. Translating it yields CARTAGGFTDTQYF.